One T cell receptor beta chain is described in this entry. Its antigen is unidentified. V was trimmed by 8 bases and J by 7 bases, leaving 15 bases between them. Germline lookup yields CDR1 SGHAT and CDR2 FQNNGV. The CDR3 contains 13 residues. The sample belongs to a study of T cell repertoires in cytomegalovirus infection. At the level of the study: Public TCR beta signatures provided an indication of both CMV infection and a matching HLA type.

Overall study results and limits: The ex vivo response was dominated by HLA-C-restricted CMV-specific TCR beta clonotypes. Based on cumulative public TCR beta family frequency, carriers of CMV plus the relevant HLA were identified.

TCRdb re-analysed the reads in MiXCR, keeping a single row per CDR3 protein. Counted here are roughly 300,000 distinct CDR3 sequences, under 30% occurring once; the ten biggest clones make up around 13%. Sequences were obtained from PBMCs. The origin of this receptor is a human donor in good health (CMV status not recorded). Some clones in this sample may be carry-over from other donors' samples. The V and J genes are TRBV11-2 and TRBJ2-1; D remains ambiguous. The CDR3 DNA is TGTGCCAGCGGGCTCTTGACGCCGAATGAGCAGTTCTTC. Translating gives CASGLLTPNEQFF.